This record concerns one T cell receptor beta chain sequence. It has no known antigen specificity. Base qualities were left out, and no much larger clone turns up one base away. Collaborating institutions collected whole blood in K2EDTA tubes following their own protocols. Collaborator samples were shipped for TCRbeta analysis as frozen whole blood, isolated PBMCs, or DNA extracted from either sample type. The sample is drawn from a study of blood T cell repertoires in COVID-19 (dated by TCRdb to 2020 to 2022). A note on the overall study: Samples covering the acute and convalescent phases of COVID-19 were provided by collaborators in the United States, Italy and Spain. The prospective study material was composed of cDNA or gDNA derived from T cells, B-cell-depleted T cells, or PBMCs. Deeply sampled blood TCRbeta repertoires from subjects exposed to, actively infected with, or recovered from COVID-19 were included in the dataset. The repertoires were released in a freely available public database intended as a resource for research on the immune response to SARS-CoV-2. Samples came from the ongoing ImmuneRACE study (first 160 participants) plus 1,254 subjects from 6 global collaborators. Sample metadata almost always included a de-identified subject ID, COVID-19 status, age in years and sex. HLA class I and class II types, where available, came from metadata supplied by the sample provider rather than from assay-based typing. The full study reports these points: Clinical and demographic metadata were provided uncurated, with the amount varying by source and participant.

The CDR3, from cysteine to phenylalanine, totals 19 residues. Just the 57-base CDR3 DNA is kept, in frame starting at base 1. V is cut back by 3 bases and J by 0 bases, with 12 bases in the junction unmatched. From the germline V gene (reference sequence), CDR1 is LNHDA and CDR2 is SQIVND. TCRbeta CDR3 regions were amplified from genomic DNA using the immunoSEQ Assay, a bias-controlled multiplex PCR. The original methods were these. Nucleated cell counts per sample were estimated from amplification of reference gene primers within the assay. To quantify the absolute abundance of each unique TCRbeta CDR3 rearrangement, sequence reads were collapsed and filtered. For each sample, productive Simpson clonality was calculated as the square root of Simpson's diversity index across productive rearrangements. TCRdb mirrors the immuneACCESS table, restricted to in-frame sequences. Some clones are absent from its copies; in checked studies, under half trace to an unresolved V gene, and the reason for the others is unknown. V, J and clone size are taken as reported in that table, and D and trimming were inferred from the DNA itself. Within this sample are 50,000 to 75,000 clones, with approximately 89% of them counted one time only. The top ten constitute 1.3% to 1.5% of the sample.

The chain uses TRBV19 and TRBJ2-7; the junction holds 12 bases that match TRBD1. Sequenced material: peripheral blood. This clonotype was obtained from a man aged 55 to 70 with acute or convalescent COVID-19. The DNA sequence reads TGTGCCAGTAGTATGACCGGGACAGGGGGCCGTAAACACTCCTACGAGCAGTACTTC. This encodes CASSMTGTGGRKHSYEQYF.